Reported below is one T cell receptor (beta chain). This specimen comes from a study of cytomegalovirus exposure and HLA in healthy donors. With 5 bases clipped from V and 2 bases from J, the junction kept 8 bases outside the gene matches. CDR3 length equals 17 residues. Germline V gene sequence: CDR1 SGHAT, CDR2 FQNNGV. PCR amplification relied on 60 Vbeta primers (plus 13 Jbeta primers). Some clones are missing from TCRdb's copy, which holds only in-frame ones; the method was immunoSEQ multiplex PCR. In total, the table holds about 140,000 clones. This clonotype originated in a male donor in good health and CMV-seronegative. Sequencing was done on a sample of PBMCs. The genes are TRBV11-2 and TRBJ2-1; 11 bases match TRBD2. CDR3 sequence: CASSQLAGGPPYNEQFF. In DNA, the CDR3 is TGTGCCAGCAGCCAATTAGCGGGAGGGCCTCCCTACAATGAGCAGTTCTTC.